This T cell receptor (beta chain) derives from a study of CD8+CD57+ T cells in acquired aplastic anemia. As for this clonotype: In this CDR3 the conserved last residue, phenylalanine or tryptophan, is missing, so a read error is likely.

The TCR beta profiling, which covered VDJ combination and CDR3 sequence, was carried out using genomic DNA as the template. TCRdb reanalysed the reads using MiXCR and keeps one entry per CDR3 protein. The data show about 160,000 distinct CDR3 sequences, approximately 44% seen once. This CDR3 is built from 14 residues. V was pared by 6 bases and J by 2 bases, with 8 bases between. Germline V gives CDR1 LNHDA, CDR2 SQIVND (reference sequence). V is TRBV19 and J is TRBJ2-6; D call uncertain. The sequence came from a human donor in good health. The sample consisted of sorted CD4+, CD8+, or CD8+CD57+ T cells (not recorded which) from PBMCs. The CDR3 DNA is TGTGCCAGTAGACTGTCCCCTGGGGCCAACGTCCTGACTTCC. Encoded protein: CASRLSPGANVLTS.